One and the same sample provided the 12 T cell receptor beta chains below, sequenced in a study of T-cell memory formation after mild COVID-19. TCRdb passed the 5' RACE reads through MiXCR, listing each CDR3 protein once. This table holds roughly 380,000 distinct CDR3 sequences, around 28% found once. The sample taken for sequencing was PBMCs or a T cell subset sorted from them (not recorded which). The receptors derive from an adult woman who had mild COVID-19 (a few samples of this study predate the infection). Cell type and time point are not known.

V usage is TRBV27 and J usage is TRBJ2-7; 8 bases line up with TRBD1. CDR3 length equals 14 residues. CDR1 and CDR2 from the germline V gene are MNHEY and SMNVEV (reference sequence). V was pared by 3 bases and J by 4 bases, with 5 bases of the junction left unmatched. The CDR3: CASSFLGQAYEQYF. The CDR3 DNA is TGTGCCAGCAGTTTCCTGGGACAGGCGTACGAGCAGTACTTC.

This clonotype was detected a few times. The chain combines TRBV27 with TRBJ2-3; no clear D. The CDR3 has 14 residues. Germline CDR1 is MNHEY and CDR2 is SMNVEV (reference sequence). The CDR3 protein is CATARGPGTDTQYF. For the CDR3, the DNA is TGTGCTACCGCTCGCGGCCCAGGCACAGATACGCAGTATTTT.

This clonotype was counted between two and nine times. The rearrangement joins TRBV10-3 to TRBJ1-1; 7 positions agree with TRBD1. This CDR3 comprises 12 residues. CDR1 and CDR2 from the germline V gene are ENHRY and SYGVKD. With 8 bases clipped from V and 7 bases from J, the junction kept 7 bases outside the gene matches. In DNA form, the CDR3 reads TGTGCCATCCCCGGAGACAGGGATGAAGCTTTCTTT. This translates into CAIPGDRDEAFF.

This chain connects TRBV19 to TRBJ2-7; the match to TRBD1 covers 8 bases. Losses at the gene ends were 6 bases for V and 5 bases for J; bases not matched to a gene: 12. The CDR3 extends over 15 amino acids. CDR1 and CDR2 (germline): LNHDA, SQIVND (reference sequence). CDR3 loop: CASRQTGVSVDEQYF. CDR3 DNA sequence: TGTGCCAGTAGACAGACAGGGGTCTCCGTGGACGAGCAGTACTTC.

The genes are TRBV9 and TRBJ1-5; unclear D gene. This CDR3 is 13 amino acids long. The germline V and J ends were trimmed by 3 bases and 6 bases, with 10 bases remaining between them. Germline lookup yields CDR1 SGDLS and CDR2 YYNGEE. The CDR3 coding sequence is TGTGCCAGCAGCGCCCTTGGGGTTCAGCCCCAGCATTTT. This codes for CASSALGVQPQHF.

This clonotype was observed a handful of times. The chain combines TRBV27 with TRBJ2-7, with TRBD1 matching 11 bases. The V segment lost 3 bases and the J segment 6 bases; nucleotides outside the gene matches: 1. This CDR3 has 13 amino acids. Germline-derived CDR1 and CDR2 are MNHEY and SMNVEV (reference sequence). The CDR3 loop is CASSFGTGGEQYF. The CDR3 nucleotides read TGTGCCAGCAGTTTCGGGACAGGGGGCGAGCAGTACTTC.

The CDR3 DNA reads TGCGCCAGCAGCTTAGGAGGGACCACAGGAGGGGAGCAGTTCTTC. This encodes CASSLGGTTGGEQFF. The chain joins TRBV5-1 to TRBJ2-1, with D perhaps matching TRBD2 (6 bases). CDR3 length: 15 amino acids. V lost 2 bases, J lost 10 bases, and 19 bases lay in between. Per the germline V gene, CDR1 is SGHRS and CDR2 is YFSETQ.

The rearrangement joins TRBV4-1 to TRBJ1-6, with D possibly matching TRBD1 (6 bases). Trimming took 4 bases from V and 8 from J, leaving 21 bases between them. Germline V gives CDR1 MGHRA, CDR2 YSYEKL. The CDR3 spans 17 residues. The CDR3 region is CASSRLMGAPPDSPLHF. The CDR3 DNA follows: TGCGCCAGCAGCCGGCTTATGGGGGCTCCGCCAGATTCACCCCTCCACTTT.

The V call is TRBV20-1, the J call TRBJ1-5; D ambiguous. Trimming cost V 0 bases and J 2 bases, with 8 bases left between them. Germline assignment: CDR1 DFQATT and CDR2 SNEGSKA (reference sequence). The CDR3 runs 14 residues. The CDR3, as DNA: TGCAGTGCTAGAGATCAAAGGGGCAATCAGCCCCAGCATTTT. It specifies CSARDQRGNQPQHF.

This chain connects TRBV5-5 to TRBJ1-4, with TRBD1 matching over 7 bases. The germline V gene has CDR1 SGHKS and CDR2 YYEKEE (reference sequence). The CDR3 contains 15 residues. The V segment lost 3 bases and the J segment 7 bases; nucleotides outside the gene matches: 9. The chain's CDR3 is CASSYSRQGGEKLFF. The CDR3 DNA follows: TGTGCCAGCAGCTATTCCCGACAGGGAGGTGAAAAACTGTTTTTT.

This clonotype came up many times. The J gene is TRBJ1-2, the V gene TRBV12-3 or TRBV12-4; the D gene is possibly TRBD1 (5 bases). CDR3 length: 14 residues. V was cut by 1 base and J by 3 bases, with 9 bases left in between. CDR3 DNA sequence: TGTGCCAGCAGTTTAGGGGGGGTCGACTATGGCTACACCTTC. Amino acid sequence: CASSLGGVDYGYTF.

The V and J genes are TRBV24-1 and TRBJ1-1; TRBD1 might be the D (6 bases). The CDR3 is 13 residues long. Germline V gene lookup returns CDR1 KGHDR and CDR2 SFDVKD. Trimming pared 9 bases from V and 1 base from J, leaving 11 bases between. For the CDR3, the DNA is TGTGCCACCTCTGCAGGGGCGAACACTGAAGCTTTCTTT. Translation: CATSAGANTEAFF.